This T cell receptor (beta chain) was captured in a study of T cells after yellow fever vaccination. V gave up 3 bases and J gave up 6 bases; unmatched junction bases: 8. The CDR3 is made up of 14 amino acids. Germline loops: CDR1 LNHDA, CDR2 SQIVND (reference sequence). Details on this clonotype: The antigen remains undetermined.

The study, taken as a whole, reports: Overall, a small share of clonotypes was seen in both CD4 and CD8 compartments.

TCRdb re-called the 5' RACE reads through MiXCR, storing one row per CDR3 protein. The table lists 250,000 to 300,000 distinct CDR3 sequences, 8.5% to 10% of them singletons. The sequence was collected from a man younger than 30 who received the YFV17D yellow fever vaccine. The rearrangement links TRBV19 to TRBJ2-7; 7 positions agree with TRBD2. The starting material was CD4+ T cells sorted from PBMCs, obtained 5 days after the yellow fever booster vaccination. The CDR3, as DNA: TGTGCCAGTAGTATCGCGGGGGAGTTCTTCGAGCAGTACTTC. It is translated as CASSIAGEFFEQYF.